This T cell receptor beta chain was sequenced during a study of blood T cell repertoires in COVID-19. TCRdb's table, derived via immunoSEQ multiplex PCR, lists solely in-frame clones and lacks some. The data hold 100,000 to 150,000 clones, with around nine tenths observed a single time. CDR3 length: 12 residues. V lost 1 base and J 8 bases, leaving 8 bases between the germline ends. The sequenced sample was peripheral blood. This chain links TRBV12-3 or TRBV12-4 with TRBJ1-2; the D is unclear. The receptor was derived from a man aged 50-60 years with acute or convalescent COVID-19. DNA for the CDR3: TGTGCCAGCAGTTTAGACATGAGGGGCTACACCTTC. It specifies CASSLDMRGYTF.